This T cell receptor (beta chain) was found in a study of blood T cells in healthy people across ages (dated by TCRdb to between 2015 and 2016). Background on the whole study: In model experiments, template switching captured roughly one uniquely barcoded TCR beta cDNA molecule for every two T cells. Using the same blood draw, the study looked at two additional independent replicas of 1 million unique cDNA reads for two donors, one aged 18 to 30 and the other aged 80 or older. Donors were grouped into four age groups: young (average approximately 16 years), middle-aged (roughly 40), aged (around 66) and long-lived (roughly 80). Age-related changes in TCR beta repertoire diversity were measured in the study by deep sequencing normalized with unique cDNA molecular identifiers. To avoid experimental bias, donors of different ages were randomly spread across the sequencing lanes.

General conclusions and limits of the study: Since profiling was done on bulk unsorted PBMCs, naive and antigen-experienced compartments could not be conclusively compared. The long-lived group showed more naive CD4+ T cells, fewer expanded clones and increased TCR diversity than the aged group, suggesting age selection. Because the CMV infection status of the donors was unknown, age-related changes in expanded clonotypes may potentially have been confounded. The percentage of naive T cells measured by flow cytometry correlated strongly with observed TCR beta diversity. Observed TCR beta diversity per million T cells fell roughly linearly with age, and a significant reduction was already apparent by age roughly 40. Total diversity estimates from one million sequenced T cells were considered lower bounds and underestimates.

This clonotype was counted only a few times. It has no known antigen specificity. Base qualities are missing; no much larger clone stands one base away. Libraries were constructed by 5' RACE. The listed sequencing device is Illumina HiSeq 2500. A second PCR of roughly 7 to 11 cycles was run with a J-beta primer mix and a sample-barcoded 5' primer. A template-switch 5' adaptor carrying 12 random nucleotides introduced a unique molecular identifier onto each TCR beta cDNA molecule. Each sample yielded at least 3 million CDR3-containing paired-end reads. First-strand cDNA synthesis was performed from all RNA using the Mint cDNA synthesis kit, with priming by a TRBC-specific oligonucleotide. Following uracil-DNA glycosylase treatment, a first 18-cycle PCR with universal primers M1SS and BC2_uni_R was performed on all cDNA. In the source study's methods: For normalization, 1 million high-quality reads, each with a distinct molecular identifier, were randomly selected from each sample. Reads sharing molecular identifiers were discarded rather than binned into consensus sequences. MiTCR, set to a Q25 quality threshold and the strictest error-elimination algorithm, was used for CDR3 identification, clonotype clustering and error correction. A nonparametric unseen species model using Euler transformation provided a lower-bound estimate of total TCR beta diversity. TCRdb applied fastp at Q25 and MiXCR to the public reads, then kept only in-frame beta chains. Each CDR3 protein appears once, grouped with its most common genes and DNA. The V and J calls were determined by TCRdb, not by the authors. The sample yields 1.5 million to 2 million distinct CDR3 sequences; roughly 27% were counted once. Of the sample, approximately 7.7% falls within the top ten clones.

V gives up 3 bases and J gives up 4 bases, and the segment between their germline ends measures 12 bases. CDR1 SNHLY and CDR2 FYNNEI are derived from the germline V gene. The CDR3 sequence holds 14 residues, the cysteine and phenylalanine included. Of the read, only the CDR3 DNA is kept; its 42 bases are in frame from base 1. Systemically healthy Caucasian individuals from Russia, some 36 in total and aged about 6 to 100 years, were included as donors. Each donor gave ten milliliters of peripheral blood, collected into EDTA-treated Vacutainer tubes. Ficoll-Paque density-gradient centrifugation was used to isolate PBMCs, with at least 6.5 million per sample. Trizol reagent was used to extract total RNA from PBMCs, with at least 6 micrograms per sample. The percentages of naive CD45RAhigh/CD27high T cells were determined by flow cytometry on a PBMC aliquot from every donor.

This sequence was found in a woman between 25 and 40 years old in good health. The source material was blood. The chain links TRBV2 with TRBJ2-5; the D gene cannot be resolved reliably. The CDR3 sequence is CASSEYRSGETQYF. The nucleotide sequence is given as TGTGCCAGCAGTGAGTACAGATCAGGAGAGACCCAGTACTTC.